One T cell receptor (beta chain) is described in this entry. Some clones are missing from TCRdb's copy, which holds only in-frame ones; the method was immunoSEQ multiplex PCR. Of around 250,000 clones in the sample, around nine tenths were seen once. These data are taken from a study of blood T cell repertoires in COVID-19. About the study: COVID-19 samples, acute and convalescent, were from the United States, Italy and Spain.

Sequencing was performed on peripheral blood. The source of this sequence is a man between 35 and 55 years old with active or convalescent COVID-19.

In nucleotides, the CDR3 is TGTGCCAGCAGCGTAACCCGCGAGGATACGCAGTATTTT. It encodes CASSVTREDTQYF. V and J are TRBV9 and TRBJ2-3; D uncertain. Trimming pared 1 base from V and 6 bases from J, leaving 9 bases between. The CDR3 sequence is 13 residues long. Germline lookup yields CDR1 SGDLS and CDR2 YYNGEE.